What follows are 3 T cell receptor beta chains derived from one specimen sequenced in a study of shared clonotypes between healthy human individuals. Sequencing was performed with immunoSEQ multiplex PCR; in TCRdb, only in-frame clones are kept and a portion is missing. The sample holds some 2,100,000 clones, roughly 95% seen once. Sequenced material: naive CD4+ T cells sorted from blood. The subset denotes: CD45RA+ positively selected. The receptors here all came from a man aged 18 to 29 in good health.

The chain links TRBV6-5 to TRBJ2-7, with 7 positions matching TRBD1. The CDR3 is made up of 14 amino acids. With V trimmed by 1 base and J by 6 bases, 6 bases remained unmatched. The V gene's germline CDR1 is MNHEY and CDR2 SVGAGI. The chain's CDR3 is CASSYYGTAREQYF. CDR3 sequence (DNA): TGTGCCAGCAGTTACTATGGGACAGCACGCGAGCAGTACTTC.

This chain connects TRBV14 to TRBJ2-2, with a tentative D call TRBD2 (6 bases). This CDR3 is 15 amino acids long. V dropped 6 bases and J dropped 0 bases, with 11 bases sitting between them. The germline V gene has CDR1 SGHDN and CDR2 FVKESK. CDR3 protein: CASRKGGANTGELFF. The CDR3 DNA reads TGTGCCAGCAGAAAGGGAGGAGCGAACACCGGGGAGCTGTTTTTT.

About this clone: One junction end disagrees with the germline gene, perhaps due to a read error. The J gene is TRBJ2-1, the V gene TRBV7-2; 10 bases fit TRBD2. CDR1 and CDR2 (germline): SGHTA, FQGNSA. The length of the CDR3 is 15 residues. The CDR3 here is CASTLSGRAYNEQFF. The DNA of the CDR3 is TGTGCCAGCACCTTAAGCGGGAGGGCCTACAATGAGCAGTTCTTC.